The clone carrying this T cell receptor (beta chain) came up a few times. Its cognate antigen is unknown. This sample stems from a study of cytomegalovirus exposure and HLA in healthy donors. Study conclusions and caveats: Clonal expansion was found to be greater in HLA-associated TCR beta chains than in equally common others in a later analysis. Despite most TCR sequences being rare, some public TCRs occurred in many donors.

The PCR ran on 60 Vbeta and 13 Jbeta primers. Assay: immunoSEQ multiplex PCR; the TCRdb copy retains only in-frame clones and omits some. The sample records approximately 150,000 clones, around 70% being singletons. The CDR3 has 16 amino acids. V was clipped by 0 bases and J by 0 bases, with 13 bases between them. CDR1 SGHRS and CDR2 YFSETQ come from the germline V gene. The specimen sequenced was PBMCs. The sequence was obtained from a man aged 35-49 years in good health and CMV-seronegative. The chain has TRBV5-1 and TRBJ2-7, with unresolved D. The CDR3 loop is CASSLEGLGNSYEQYF. The CDR3 coding sequence is TGCGCCAGCAGCTTGGAAGGTCTAGGCAACTCCTACGAGCAGTACTTC.